This T cell receptor (beta chain) emerged from a study of cytomegalovirus exposure and HLA in healthy donors. Amplification used 60 Vbeta primers and 13 Jbeta primers. Sequenced by immunoSEQ multiplex PCR; TCRdb stores in-frame clones only, minus some. The table includes some 130,000 clones, roughly four fifths detected once. J gave up 8 bases and V 3 bases, and 16 bases lay outside the gene matches. CDR3 length: 17 amino acids. Germline CDR1 is SGDLS and CDR2 is YYNGEE. Study results and limitations: Both high specificity and high sensitivity reportedly marked the classifier's diagnosis of cytomegalovirus status. TCR beta chains numbering some 160 were designated cytomegalovirus-associated. Rarity held for most TCR sequences, but there were some public TCRs that occurred in many donors. There were several of the most significant clusters that appeared linked to common viral pathogens in a later analysis.

Comment on this clone: Its cognate antigen is unknown.

The chain is built from TRBV9 and TRBJ1-2; 10 bases are a match to TRBD1. The specimen sequenced was PBMCs. This TCR was sampled from a woman aged 40 to 50 in good health and CMV-seronegative. In nucleotides, the CDR3 is TGTGCCAGCAGCGAGGGACAGGGGAGTTCGGGACTTCGAGGCTACACCTTC. It specifies CASSEGQGSSGLRGYTF.